This section outlines one T cell receptor (beta chain) sequence together with its context. Generated by immunoSEQ multiplex PCR, the TCRdb table keeps only in-frame clones and is missing some. The table includes about 110,000 clones, around 94% detected once. This CDR3 has 12 residues. Germline values: CDR1 SQVTM, CDR2 ANQGSEA. V lost 3 bases, J lost 7 bases, and 10 bases lay in between. Only cases whose brain tissue showed the highest T cell transcript signatures were sequenced. The sample is drawn from a study of brain T cells in children with intractable seizures. The sequence derives from a boy younger than two with hemimegalencephaly and intractable seizures. The specimen comprised peripheral blood, sampled at surgery. The chain uses TRBV29-1 and TRBJ2-1; no clear D. The CDR3 DNA reads as TGCAGCGTTGACTCAGCAGGAAATGAGCAGTTCTTC. Translated, it gives CSVDSAGNEQFF.